This passage covers 11 T cell receptor beta chains from one sample sequenced in a study of T-cell reconstitution after alpha-beta-depleted transplantation in children. A TCRbeta library incorporating unique molecular identifiers was prepared. TCRdb re-called the PCR reads with MiXCR, one entry per CDR3 protein. In the table there are fewer than 500,000 distinct CDR3 sequences, approximately 42% of which are singletons. The specimen was PBMCs, collected before TCRalphabeta/CD19-depleted stem cell transplant. These TCRs come from a girl aged 2 to 9 with aplastic anemia, due to receive a stem cell transplant.

This clonotype was picked up many times. The chain couples TRBV2 to TRBJ1-2; D is unresolved. Germline V gives CDR1 SNHLY, CDR2 FYNNEI. This CDR3 region has 14 residues. Trimming stripped 7 bases from V and 4 bases from J, with 16 bases between. CDR3 sequence (DNA): TGTGCCAGCACTGCGGACCGTTCCGCCTATGGCTACACCTTC. This translates into CASTADRSAYGYTF.

The CDR3 loop is CASQPGPMNEQFF. In DNA form, the CDR3 reads TGCGCCAGCCAACCGGGACCGATGAATGAGCAGTTCTTC. This sequence joins TRBV5-1 and TRBJ2-1; perhaps D is TRBD1 or TRBD2 (5 bases each). The CDR3 contains 13 residues. Per germline, CDR1 SGHRS and CDR2 YFSETQ. The V gene lost 7 bases and the J gene lost 7 bases, with 15 bases spanning the gap.

Many counts were recorded for this clonotype. This chain connects TRBV5-1 to TRBJ1-1, with a possible D match to TRBD1 (6 bases). This CDR3 region has 14 residues. The germline V gene encodes CDR1 SGHRS and CDR2 YFSETQ. The ends were cut back, 4 bases at V and 1 base at J, with 11 bases in the middle. This CDR3 is CASSPLQGNTEAFF. The CDR3 bases are TGCGCCAGCAGCCCCTTACAGGGGAACACTGAAGCTTTCTTT.

The chain joins TRBV7-6 to TRBJ2-1, with 8 bases identical to TRBD2. The length of the CDR3 is 15 residues. The ends lost 5 bases at V and 8 bases at J; junction bases unmatched: 11. In germline, CDR1 is SGHVS, CDR2 FNYEAQ. In DNA, the CDR3 is TGTGCCAGCAGCATAACGGGAGGGCTTGTCGATGAGCAGTTCTTC. Protein sequence: CASSITGGLVDEQFF.

The V gene is TRBV10-3, the J gene TRBJ1-3; TRBD1 is a possible D gene (6 bases). Germline-derived CDR1 and CDR2 are ENHRY and SYGVKD. The V gene lost 0 bases and the J gene lost 0 bases, with 12 bases spanning the gap. The CDR3 is made up of 17 amino acids. CDR3 sequence: CAISESTGAVSGNTIYF. Written as DNA, the CDR3 is TGTGCCATCAGTGAGTCAACGGGGGCGGTCTCTGGAAACACCATATATTTT.

The chain combines TRBV6-5 with TRBJ1-6; D might be TRBD1 (6 bases). Trimming took off 2 bases at V and 5 bases at J, with 7 bases between the two ends. The CDR3 consists of 14 residues. The germline CDR1 and CDR2 sequences are MNHEY and SVGAGI. This CDR3 reads CASSYRGDNSPLHF. CDR3 in DNA: TGTGCCAGCAGTTACAGGGGGGATAATTCACCCCTCCACTTT.

The CDR3 loop is CSAPTGAEAFF. The CDR3 DNA reads as TGCAGTGCCCCAACGGGGGCTGAAGCTTTCTTT. The chain employs TRBV20-1 and TRBJ1-1; weak D call: TRBD1 (5 bases). This CDR3 comprises 11 residues. V dropped 6 bases and J dropped 6 bases, with 11 bases sitting between them. Germline V gene sequence: CDR1 DFQATT, CDR2 SNEGSKA (reference sequence).

There are many counts of this clonotype. The chain combines TRBV28 with TRBJ1-5, with 11 nucleotides matching TRBD1. Germline trimming cut 3 bases from V and 1 base from J; bases unmatched to any gene: 2. Germline loops: CDR1 MDHEN, CDR2 SYDVKM. The CDR3 has 16 residues. The CDR3 is CASSFWTGGSNQPQHF. CDR3 coding DNA: TGTGCCAGCAGTTTTTGGACAGGGGGCAGCAATCAGCCCCAGCATTTT.

The rearrangement links TRBV5-6 to TRBJ2-7; D unresolved. Germline CDR1 and CDR2: SGHDT and YYEEEE. This CDR3 is 13 amino acids long. Trimming pared 4 bases from V and 5 bases from J, leaving 13 bases between. The DNA of the CDR3 is TGTGCCAGCAGCATAGGCCCCGGCGACGAGCAGTACTTC. Protein: CASSIGPGDEQYF.

This clonotype was counted at least ten times. The chain combines TRBV7-2 with TRBJ2-2, with TRBD2 matching over 12 bases. The CDR3 is 16 residues long. V lost 5 bases to trimming and J lost 5 bases; unmatched junction nucleotides: 6. Germline values: CDR1 SGHTA, CDR2 FQGNSA. The DNA for the CDR3 is TGTGCCAGCAGCCCCACCGGGACTAGCGGGACCGGGGAGCTGTTTTTT. This codes for CASSPTGTSGTGELFF.

V and J are TRBV7-2 and TRBJ2-5, with D unclear. Between the trimmed V and J ends, which lost 4 bases and 5 bases, there was a span of 8 bases. The CDR3 covers 12 residues. CDR1 and CDR2 from the germline V gene are SGHTA and FQGNSA. The CDR3: CASSWTPETQYF. CDR3 nucleotide sequence: TGTGCCAGCAGCTGGACCCCGGAGACCCAGTACTTC.